A single sample is the source of the 5 T cell receptor beta chains below, sequenced in a study of OX40 agonist ivuxolimab in advanced cancers. Clones were read by immunoSEQ multiplex PCR, and TCRdb kept only the in-frame ones, dropping some. The sample lists about 86,000 clones, around 90% seen once, with 1.3% to 1.5% in the top ten. Here the sequenced sample was CD4+ or CD8+ T cells sorted from blood, taken in a trial of the OX40 agonist ivuxolimab. The source of these receptors is an adult with an advanced solid tumor such as melanoma, head and neck, liver or kidney cancer.

V usage is TRBV5-5 and J usage is TRBJ2-1; 8 positions agree with TRBD2. After removal of 3 bases from V and 8 bases from J, the junction contained 13 bases not matched to a gene. The CDR3 contains 16 residues. Germline assignment: CDR1 SGHKS and CDR2 YYEKEE (reference sequence). The CDR3 region is CASSWTPGGGRDEQFF. In DNA, the CDR3 is TGTGCCAGCAGCTGGACCCCCGGGGGGGGCAGGGATGAGCAGTTCTTC.

This chain connects TRBV7-9 to TRBJ1-4; D is ambiguous. Trimming cost V 3 bases and J 0 bases, with 5 bases left between them. The CDR3 is 14 residues long. Looked up from germline, CDR1 is SEHNR and CDR2 is FQNEAQ (reference sequence). DNA for the CDR3: TGTGCCAGCAGCTTGTCGGCAACTAATGAAAAACTGTTTTTT. This encodes CASSLSATNEKLFF. Combining the CDR3 with reference TRBV7-9 and TRBJ1-4 gives the whole variable domain DTGVSQNPRHKITKRGQNVTFRCDPISEHNRLYWYRQTLGQGPEFLTYFQNEAQLEKSRLLSDRFSAERPKGSFSTLEIQRTEQGDSAMYLCASSLSATNEKLFFGSGTQLSVL.

This chain connects TRBV13 to TRBJ2-3; possibly TRBD2 for D (5 bases). Germline assignment: CDR1 PRHDT and CDR2 FYEKMQ (reference sequence). The germline V and J ends were trimmed by 5 bases and 6 bases, with 12 bases remaining between them. This CDR3 spans 13 amino acids. In DNA, the CDR3 is TGTGCCAGCAGCCCGTCCCTAGCCGATACGCAGTATTTT. Translation gives CASSPSLADTQYF.

CDR3 in DNA: TGTGCCAGCAGTTCATTAGCGGGAGGGCGGCAGACCCAGTACTTC. Translated, it gives CASSSLAGGRQTQYF. V gene TRBV6-1 combines with J gene TRBJ2-5; 11 nucleotides match TRBD2. J was trimmed by 6 bases and V by 5 bases; bases with no gene match: 8. CDR3 length equals 15 residues. The V gene's germline CDR1 is MNHNS and CDR2 SASEGT.

The gene calls are TRBV18 and TRBJ2-1, with 8 bases identical to TRBD2. The germline V gene has CDR1 KGHSH and CDR2 LQKENI. V gave up 2 bases and J gave up 6 bases; unmatched junction bases: 6. There are 15 residues in the CDR3. The CDR3 sequence is CASSPGLAGSNEQFF. The CDR3 DNA sequence: TGTGCCAGCTCACCAGGCCTAGCGGGCTCCAATGAGCAGTTCTTC.